This T cell receptor (beta chain) was found in a study of blood T cell repertoires in COVID-19 (dated by TCRdb to 2020 to 2021). Notes on the research overall: The collaborator samples originated in the United States, Italy and Spain and spanned the acute and convalescent phases of COVID-19. The material from the prospective study consisted of cDNA or gDNA derived from T cells, B-cell-depleted T cells, or PBMCs. Subjects who had been exposed to COVID-19, were actively infected with it, or had recovered from it provided the deeply sampled blood TCRbeta repertoires that made up the dataset. The repertoires were released in a freely available public database meant as a resource for research on the immune response to SARS-CoV-2. Samples came from the ongoing ImmuneRACE study (first 160 participants) plus 1,254 subjects from 6 global collaborators. Sample metadata almost always included a de-identified subject ID, COVID-19 status, age in years and sex. HLA class I and class II types, where available, came from metadata supplied by the sample provider rather than from assay-based typing.

Collaborating institutions collected whole blood in K2EDTA tubes following their own protocols. For TCRbeta analysis, collaborators shipped samples as frozen whole blood, isolated PBMCs, or DNA extracted from either of those sample types. From cysteine to phenylalanine, the CDR3 is 13 amino acids long. Just CDR3 DNA is preserved here, 39 bases in frame from base 1. CDR1 SGHNT and CDR2 YYREEE were looked up in the germline V gene (reference sequence). V ends up 3 bases short and J 8 bases short, with an unmatched junction base count of 5. Study-wide findings and limitations: How much clinical and demographic metadata was included differed by source and by participant, and the metadata was provided uncurated.

In its sample, this clone comes out as medium-sized (0.01 to 0.1%). The clone's antigen remains unknown. Per-nucleotide qualities are absent, and no much larger clonotype sits a single base away. TCRbeta CDR3 regions were amplified from genomic DNA using the immunoSEQ Assay, a bias-controlled multiplex PCR. The study's processing was this. The number of nucleated cells in each sample was estimated from the amplification of reference gene primers within the assay. Sequence reads were collapsed and filtered to measure the absolute abundance of every unique TCRbeta CDR3 rearrangement. Productive Simpson clonality was computed per sample as the square root of Simpson's diversity index over productive rearrangements. This immuneACCESS table, as held by TCRdb, lists in-frame sequences with V and J called but not all clones. Of the missing ones, under half trace to an unresolved V gene in checked studies; the others have no known cause. V, J and clone size derive from that table, while D and trimming were established from the DNA sequence. The table for this sample lists hundreds of thousands of clones; 80% to 90% of them were counted only once. 2% to 2.5% of the sample is taken by the ten largest.

The sequenced sample consisted of peripheral blood. The chain links TRBV5-4 with TRBJ1-2; 9 bases in the middle match TRBD1. This TCR was recovered from a woman in her forties or fifties with acute or convalescent COVID-19. The CDR3 in this case is CASSSGTGTGYTF. The sequence in DNA is TGTGCCAGCAGCTCCGGGACAGGGACGGGCTACACCTTC.